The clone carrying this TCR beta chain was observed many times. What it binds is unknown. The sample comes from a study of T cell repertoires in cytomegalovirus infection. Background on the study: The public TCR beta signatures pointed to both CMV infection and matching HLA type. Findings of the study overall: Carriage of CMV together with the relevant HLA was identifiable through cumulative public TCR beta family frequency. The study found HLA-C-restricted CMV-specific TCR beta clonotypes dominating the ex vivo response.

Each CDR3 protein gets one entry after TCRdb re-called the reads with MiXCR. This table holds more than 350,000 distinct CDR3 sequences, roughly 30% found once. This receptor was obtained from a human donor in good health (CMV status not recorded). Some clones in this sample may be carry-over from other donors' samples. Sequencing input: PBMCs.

DNA of the CDR3: TGTGCCAGCAGCAACGGGCCCAAAGAGACCCAGTACTTC. Its translation: CASSNGPKETQYF. The chain links TRBV6-2 or TRBV6-3 to TRBJ2-5; D gene ambiguous. The CDR3 contains 13 residues. Germline V gene sequence: CDR1 MNHEY, CDR2 SVGEGT. V lost 6 bases, J lost 3 bases, and 11 bases lay in between.